A single T cell receptor (beta chain) is shown here with its context. Libraries were prepared by immunoSEQ multiplex PCR; TCRdb keeps only in-frame clonotypes and omits some of them. The sample lists just under 300,000 clones, around nine tenths seen once, with over 1% in the top ten. The data were obtained in a study of blood T cell repertoires in COVID-19. Germline lookup yields CDR1 SGDLS and CDR2 YYNGEE. V was clipped by 0 bases and J by 8 bases; unmatched bases: 8. The CDR3 is 15 residues long. V and J are TRBV9 and TRBJ1-2; 9 nucleotides agree with TRBD1. This receptor was taken from a man aged 70-80 years with acute or convalescent COVID-19. The sequencing sample was made of peripheral blood. This CDR3 reads CASSVVATGGGGYTF. CDR3 nucleotide sequence: TGTGCCAGCAGCGTAGTCGCGACAGGGGGAGGCGGCTACACCTTC. Variable domain in full (rest from reference TRBV9 and TRBJ1-2): DSGVTQTPKHLITATGQRVTLRCSPRSGDLSVYWYQQSLDQGLQFLIQYYNGEERAKGNILERFSAQQFPDLHSELNLSSLELGDSALYFCASSVVATGGGGYTFGSGTRLTVV.